These T cell receptor beta chains were read from a single sample in a study of CXCR3-negative and CXCR3-positive naive CD8 T cells. TCRdb re-called the 5' RACE reads and shows each CDR3 protein once, DNA omitted. This table holds around 92,000 distinct CDR3 sequences. The sample was naive CXCR3- CD8+ T cells from blood. These receptors were obtained from a human donor in good health. Some clones in this sample may be carry-over from other donors' samples. Both conserved end residues are part of each CDR3.

>TRBJ2-3|TRBV29-1
CSVDRDRSTDTQYF
>TRBJ2-7|TRBV29-1
CSAQMPGASSYEQYF
>TRBJ2-5|TRBV23-1
CASSQYPPGGDRGIAGVQETQYF
>TRBJ2-4|TRBV7-9
CASSSNLASLIQYF
>TRBJ2-1|TRBV27
CASSFWGGSYNEQFF
>TRBJ2-1|TRBV6-6
CASSYGISGLAGPYNEQFF
>TRBJ1-1|TRBV20-1
CSARESTEAFF
>TRBJ2-2|TRBV7-9
CASSFYGTGELFF
>TRBJ2-7|TRBV29-1
CSVEEGLAGAYEQYF
>TRBJ2-3|TRBV30
CAWSDGLAGVPDTQYF
>TRBJ2-7|TRBV28
CASSPLPGTGTYEQYF
>TRBJ2-2|TRBV27
CASSRLPGTSATGELFF
>TRBJ1-2|TRBV6-6
CASSYETNYGYTF
>TRBJ2-7|TRBV14
CASSQAWREQYF
>TRBJ1-2|TRBV6-5
CASSYSREYYGYTF
>TRBJ2-2|TRBV5-1
CASSLATGTGELFF
>TRBJ2-5|TRBV4-3
CASSQDGGGTQETQYF
>TRBJ2-5|TRBV7-9
CASSTGLYQETQYF
>TRBJ2-3|TRBV6-6
CASSATLSGPTTDTQYF
>TRBJ1-1|TRBV3-1
CASWSGTGGDGAATEAFF
>TRBJ1-1|TRBV9
CASSVAANTEAFF
>TRBJ1-1|TRBV5-6
CASSSDRGRVSEAFF
>TRBJ1-1|TRBV2
CASTVGANTEAFF
>TRBJ2-7|TRBV29-1
CSVEDPYRGGSEQYF
>TRBJ2-7|TRBV10-3
CAITRDGLSEEQYF
>TRBJ2-3|TRBV10-3
CAISPTLGDTQYF
>TRBJ2-7|TRBV10-3
CAIGTGNSYEQYF
>TRBJ2-1|TRBV15
CATSRIPGNEQFF
>TRBJ2-2|TRBV9
CASSFPPGLDTGELFF
>TRBJ2-7|TRBV20-1
CSARGLQLAYEQYF
>TRBJ2-1|TRBV7-6
CASSLASHSGDNEQFF
>TRBJ2-1|TRBV20-1
CSAEPSRTSYNEQFF
>TRBJ2-3|TRBV12-3/TRBV12-4
CASSPIRETLFTDTQYF
>TRBJ2-6|TRBV4-2
CAAGDGTGFSGANVLTF
>TRBJ2-5|TRBV29-1
CSVRDQWTTSGGADGKTQYF
>TRBJ2-5|TRBV7-9
CASSSTSAQETQYF
>TRBJ1-2|TRBV7-9
CASSSGLLPSYGYTF
>TRBJ2-7|TRBV5-6
CASSRRWDPADGEQYF
>TRBJ2-1|TRBV28
CASSLSTGLEQFF
>TRBJ2-6|TRBV15
CATSRAKSGANVLTF
>TRBJ2-6|TRBV29-1
CSVEDESGANVLTF
>TRBJ2-2|TRBV5-1
CASSLAVELFF
>TRBJ2-7|TRBV27
CASSSQASGSYEQYF
>TRBJ2-5|TRBV3-1
CASSSQRGLGETQYF
>TRBJ2-2|TRBV13
CASSIPTSGRRRELFF
>TRBJ2-1|TRBV5-1
CASSLDWSSYNEQFF
>TRBJ2-1|TRBV27
CASSLSSRYNEKFF
>TRBJ1-4|TRBV7-9
CASSHLDRPSPTNEKLFF
>TRBJ2-1|TRBV4-1
CASSLIAGGYNEQFF
>TRBJ2-7|TRBV12-3/TRBV12-4
CASGQGLPYEQYF
>TRBJ2-3|TRBV4-1
CASSQDGTGTDTQYF
>TRBJ1-5|TRBV5-4
CASSRLRLSNQPQHF
>TRBJ2-7|TRBV27
CASSSPRQGVGLNGYEQYF
>TRBJ2-1|TRBV29-1
CSVTGFRDNEQFF
>TRBJ1-2|TRBV7-8
CASSLVGDRVFAYGYTF
>TRBJ2-1|TRBV29-1
CSVEDNGNEQFF
>TRBJ2-5|TRBV29-1
CSVDRGVQETQYF
>TRBJ2-1|TRBV27
CASSLPGWASVNEQFF